The TCR beta chain under discussion was sequenced for a study of lung T cells in sarcoidosis with Löfgren's syndrome. In the study overall: Bronchoalveolar lavage fluid in sarcoidosis accumulates CD4+ T cells. The study's findings and limits: Shared TRAV12-1 and TRBV2 CDR3 motifs were reported across several patients. TRBV2 was the preferred pairing partner of TRAV12-1, with similar CDR3s. TRAV12-1 and TRBV2 were reportedly most expanded in Löfgren's patients.

In regard to this clonotype: The antigen is not known.

The CDR3 is 14 residues long. The V gene's germline CDR1 is SGHNT and CDR2 YYREEE (reference sequence). V lost 6 bases to trimming and J lost 4 bases, with 13 bases between them. TCRdb recomputed calls from the reads with MiXCR, one row per CDR3 protein. There are roughly 63,000 distinct CDR3 sequences in the sample; around 21% occur only once, and about 2% lies in the top ten. Sequenced input: CD4+ T cells from PBMCs. The chain carries TRBV5-4 and TRBJ2-2; the D call may be TRBD1 or TRBD2 (5 bases each). This receptor was taken from a human donor with sarcoidosis (Löfgren's syndrome or another form), or a control subject (not recorded which). This CDR3 is CASNSGTSTGELFF. For the CDR3, the DNA is TGTGCCAGCAACTCCGGGACGAGCACCGGGGAGCTGTTTTTT.